Sequencing of this TCR beta chain was carried out in a study of human T cells and chemical hapten exposure. Many counts were recorded for this clonotype. TCRdb itself ran the RACE reads through MiXCR, one entry per CDR3 protein. The sample has tens of thousands of distinct CDR3 sequences, 9.5% to 10% seen once. Indicated time point: patch test 2, 6 weeks after DPC sensitization. As for treatment: therapeutic diphenylcyclopropenone sensitization with weekly scalp DPC. Someone pulled total RNA out of unfractionated whole blood. Material: whole blood, obtained in connection with sensitization to the hapten diphenylcyclopropenone (DPC). This clonotype originated in a woman aged 25 to 39 with alopecia areata. Some clones in this sample may be carry-over from other donors' samples.

CDR3 nucleotides: TGTGCCAGCAGTTTGGGACAGGGGGCTGGGTACGAGCAGTACTTC. It is translated as CASSLGQGAGYEQYF. The rearrangement uses TRBV12-3 or TRBV12-4 and TRBJ2-7; 12 bases map to TRBD1. The trim removed 3 bases at V and 4 bases at J, leaving 4 bases unmatched. The CDR3 has 15 amino acids.